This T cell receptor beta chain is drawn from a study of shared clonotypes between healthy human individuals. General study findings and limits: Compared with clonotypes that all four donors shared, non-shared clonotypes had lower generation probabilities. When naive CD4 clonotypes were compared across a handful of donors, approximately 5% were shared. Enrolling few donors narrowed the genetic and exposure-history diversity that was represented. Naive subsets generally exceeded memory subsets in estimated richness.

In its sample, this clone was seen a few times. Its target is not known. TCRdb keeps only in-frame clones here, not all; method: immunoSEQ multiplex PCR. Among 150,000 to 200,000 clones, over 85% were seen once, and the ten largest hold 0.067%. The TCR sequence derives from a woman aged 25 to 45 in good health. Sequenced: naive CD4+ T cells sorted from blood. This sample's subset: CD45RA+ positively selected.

The CDR3 DNA is TGTGCCAGTAGTATAGGGAGAGGGGACGAGCAGTACTTC. Its protein product is CASSIGRGDEQYF. The rearrangement joins TRBV19 to TRBJ2-7; D may correspond to TRBD1 or TRBD2 (5 bases each). Germline V gene data show CDR1 as LNHDA and CDR2 as SQIVND (reference sequence). Trimming removed 1 base from V and 5 bases from J, with 9 bases in between. The CDR3 is 13 residues long. The variable domain in full, with the rest retrieved from reference TRBV19 and TRBJ2-7, is DGGITQSPKYLFRKEGQNVTLSCEQNLNHDAMYWYRQDPGQGLRLIYYSQIVNDFQKGDIAEGYSVSREKKESFPLTVTSAQKNPTAFYLCASSIGRGDEQYFGPGTRLTVT.